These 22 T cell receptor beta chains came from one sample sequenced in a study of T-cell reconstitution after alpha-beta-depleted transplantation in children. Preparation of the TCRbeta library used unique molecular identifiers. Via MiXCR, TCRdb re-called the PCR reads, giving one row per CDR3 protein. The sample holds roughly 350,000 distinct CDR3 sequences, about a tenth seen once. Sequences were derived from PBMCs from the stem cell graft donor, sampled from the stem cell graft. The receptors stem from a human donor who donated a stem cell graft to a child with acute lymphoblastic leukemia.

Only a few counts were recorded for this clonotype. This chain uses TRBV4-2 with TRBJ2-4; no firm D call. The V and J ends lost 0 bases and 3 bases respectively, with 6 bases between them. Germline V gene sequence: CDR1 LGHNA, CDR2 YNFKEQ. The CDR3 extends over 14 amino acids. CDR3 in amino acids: CASSQEGSKNIQYF. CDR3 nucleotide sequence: TGTGCCAGCAGCCAAGAGGGCAGCAAAAACATTCAGTACTTC.

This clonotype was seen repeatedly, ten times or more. CDR3 loop: CAISEEAGGPGNEQFF. CDR3 DNA sequence: TGTGCCATCAGTGAGGAAGCGGGAGGGCCGGGCAATGAGCAGTTCTTC. The V and J genes are TRBV10-3 and TRBJ2-1; TRBD2 matches 10 bases. V was pared by 2 bases and J by 6 bases, with 7 bases of the junction left unmatched. Germline CDR1 reads ENHRY; CDR2 reads SYGVKD. The CDR3 length is 16 residues.

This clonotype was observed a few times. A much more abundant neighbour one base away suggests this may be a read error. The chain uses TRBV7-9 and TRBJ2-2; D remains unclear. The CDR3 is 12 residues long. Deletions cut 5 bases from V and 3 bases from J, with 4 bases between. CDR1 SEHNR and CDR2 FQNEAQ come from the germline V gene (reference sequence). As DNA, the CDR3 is TGTGCCAGCAGCGCGGACACCGGGGAGCTGTTTTTT. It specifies CASSADTGELFF.

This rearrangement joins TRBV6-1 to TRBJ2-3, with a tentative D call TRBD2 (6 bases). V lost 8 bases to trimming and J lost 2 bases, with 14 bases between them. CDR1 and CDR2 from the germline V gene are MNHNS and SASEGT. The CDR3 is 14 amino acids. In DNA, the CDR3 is TGTGCCAGCGGGGGGAGGCACCTCACAGATACGCAGTATTTT. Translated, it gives CASGGRHLTDTQYF.

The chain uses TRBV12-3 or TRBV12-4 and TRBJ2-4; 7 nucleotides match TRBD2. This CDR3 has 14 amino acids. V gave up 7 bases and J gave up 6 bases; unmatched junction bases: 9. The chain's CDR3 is CASTSLGGGNIQYF. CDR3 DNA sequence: TGTGCCAGCACCTCCCTCGGCGGGGGAAACATTCAGTACTTC.

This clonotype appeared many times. The CDR3 coding sequence is TGTGCCATCTCCGCGGGTAATGAGCAGTTCTTC. Residues: CAISAGNEQFF. This sequence joins TRBV10-3 and TRBJ2-1; TRBD2 is a possible D gene (5 bases). Per the germline V gene, CDR1 is ENHRY and CDR2 is SYGVKD. Deletions cut 8 bases from V and 7 bases from J, with 9 bases between. The CDR3 sequence is 11 residues long.

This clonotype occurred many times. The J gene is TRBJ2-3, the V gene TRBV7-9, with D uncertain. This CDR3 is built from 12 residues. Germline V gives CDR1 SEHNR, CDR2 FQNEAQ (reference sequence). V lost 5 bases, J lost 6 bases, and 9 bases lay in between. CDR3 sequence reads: CASSRPPDTQYF. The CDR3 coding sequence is TGTGCCAGCAGCCGCCCCCCTGATACGCAGTATTTT.

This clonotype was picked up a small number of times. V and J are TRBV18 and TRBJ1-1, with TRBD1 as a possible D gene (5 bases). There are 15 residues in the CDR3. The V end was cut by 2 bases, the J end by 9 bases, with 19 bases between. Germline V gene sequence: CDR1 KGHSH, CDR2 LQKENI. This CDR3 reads CASSPINRNGDQAFF. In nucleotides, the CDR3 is TGTGCCAGCTCACCAATAAACCGGAACGGGGACCAAGCTTTCTTT.

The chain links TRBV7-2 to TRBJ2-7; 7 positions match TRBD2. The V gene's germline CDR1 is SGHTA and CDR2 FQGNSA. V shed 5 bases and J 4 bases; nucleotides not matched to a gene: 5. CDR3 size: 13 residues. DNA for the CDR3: TGTGCCAGCAGCCAACTGGGGGGGTACGAGCAGTACTTC. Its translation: CASSQLGGYEQYF.

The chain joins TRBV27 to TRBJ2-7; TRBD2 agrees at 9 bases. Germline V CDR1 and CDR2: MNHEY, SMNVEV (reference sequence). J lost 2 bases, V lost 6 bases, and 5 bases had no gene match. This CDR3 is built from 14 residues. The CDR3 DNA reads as TGTGCCAGCAGGTGGGCGGGAGGGACCTACGAGCAGTACTTC. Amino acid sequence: CASRWAGGTYEQYF.

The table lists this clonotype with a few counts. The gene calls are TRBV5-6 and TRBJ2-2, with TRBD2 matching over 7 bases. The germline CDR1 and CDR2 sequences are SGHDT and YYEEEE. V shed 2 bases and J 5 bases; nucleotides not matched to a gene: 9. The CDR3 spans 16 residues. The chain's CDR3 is CASSFWEGGATGELFF. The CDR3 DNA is TGTGCCAGCAGCTTCTGGGAGGGAGGGGCGACCGGGGAGCTGTTTTTT.

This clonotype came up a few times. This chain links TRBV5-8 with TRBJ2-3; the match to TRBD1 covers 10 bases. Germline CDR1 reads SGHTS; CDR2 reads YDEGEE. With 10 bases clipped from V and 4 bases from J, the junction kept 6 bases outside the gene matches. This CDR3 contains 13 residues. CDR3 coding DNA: TGTGCCTCCGGGACAGGGGTCGCAGATACGCAGTATTTT. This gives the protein CASGTGVADTQYF.

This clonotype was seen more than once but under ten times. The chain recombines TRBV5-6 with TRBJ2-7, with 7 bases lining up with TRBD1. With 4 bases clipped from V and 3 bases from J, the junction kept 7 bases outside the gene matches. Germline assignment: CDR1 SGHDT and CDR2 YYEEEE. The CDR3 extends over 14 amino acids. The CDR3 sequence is CASSIGQEIYEQYF. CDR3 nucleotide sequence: TGTGCCAGCAGCATCGGACAGGAAATCTACGAGCAGTACTTC.

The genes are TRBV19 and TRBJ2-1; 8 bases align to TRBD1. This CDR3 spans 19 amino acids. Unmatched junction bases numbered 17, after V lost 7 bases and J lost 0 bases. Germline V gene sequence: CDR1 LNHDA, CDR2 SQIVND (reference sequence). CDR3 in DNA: TGTGCCAGTACTATCCGACCAGGGGGCCCTTTTAGCTCCTACAATGAGCAGTTCTTC. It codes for CASTIRPGGPFSSYNEQFF.

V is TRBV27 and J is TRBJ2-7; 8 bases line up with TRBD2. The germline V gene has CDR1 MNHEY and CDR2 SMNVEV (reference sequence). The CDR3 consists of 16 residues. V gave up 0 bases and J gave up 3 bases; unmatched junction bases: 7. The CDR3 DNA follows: TGTGCCAGCAGTTTATCCTGGCCTAGCGGGCTCTACGAGCAGTACTTC. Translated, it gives CASSLSWPSGLYEQYF.

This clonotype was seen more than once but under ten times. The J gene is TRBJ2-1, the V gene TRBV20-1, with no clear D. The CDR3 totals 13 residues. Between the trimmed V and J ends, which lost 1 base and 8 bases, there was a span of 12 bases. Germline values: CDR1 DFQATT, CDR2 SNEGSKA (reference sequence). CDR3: CSARVNPRDEQFF. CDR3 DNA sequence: TGCAGTGCTAGAGTAAACCCTCGAGATGAGCAGTTCTTC.

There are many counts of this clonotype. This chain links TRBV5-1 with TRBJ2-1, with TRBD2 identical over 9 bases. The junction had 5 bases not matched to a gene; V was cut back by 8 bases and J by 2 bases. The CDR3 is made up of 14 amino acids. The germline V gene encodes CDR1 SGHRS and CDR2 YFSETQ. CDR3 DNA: TGCGCCAGTGACCCTAGCGGGACCTACAATGAGCAGTTCTTC. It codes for CASDPSGTYNEQFF.

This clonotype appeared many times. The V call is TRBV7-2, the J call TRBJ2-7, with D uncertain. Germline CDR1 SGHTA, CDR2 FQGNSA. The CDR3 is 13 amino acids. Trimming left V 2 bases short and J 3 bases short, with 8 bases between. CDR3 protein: CASSLPPLYEQYF. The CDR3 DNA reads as TGTGCCAGCAGCTTACCACCGCTCTACGAGCAGTACTTC.

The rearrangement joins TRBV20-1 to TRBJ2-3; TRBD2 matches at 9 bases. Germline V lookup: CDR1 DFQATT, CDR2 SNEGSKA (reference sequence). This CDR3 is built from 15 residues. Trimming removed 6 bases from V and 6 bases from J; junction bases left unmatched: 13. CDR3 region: CSALPLAGSVDTQYF. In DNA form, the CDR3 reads TGCAGTGCCCTACCCCTAGCGGGGAGCGTGGATACGCAGTATTTT.

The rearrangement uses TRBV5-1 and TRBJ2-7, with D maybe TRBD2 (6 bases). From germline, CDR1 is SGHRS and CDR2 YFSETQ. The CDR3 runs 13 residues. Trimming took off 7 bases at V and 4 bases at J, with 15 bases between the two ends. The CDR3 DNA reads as TGCGCCAGCGGGAGGAGCCCTCAATACGAGCAGTACTTC. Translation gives CASGRSPQYEQYF.

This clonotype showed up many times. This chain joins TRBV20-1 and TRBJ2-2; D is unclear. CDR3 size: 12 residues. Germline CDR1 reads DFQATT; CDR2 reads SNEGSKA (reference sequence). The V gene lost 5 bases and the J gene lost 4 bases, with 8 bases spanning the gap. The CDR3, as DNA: TGCAGTGCTCCCCGTTCCACCGGGGAGCTGTTTTTT. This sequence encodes CSAPRSTGELFF.

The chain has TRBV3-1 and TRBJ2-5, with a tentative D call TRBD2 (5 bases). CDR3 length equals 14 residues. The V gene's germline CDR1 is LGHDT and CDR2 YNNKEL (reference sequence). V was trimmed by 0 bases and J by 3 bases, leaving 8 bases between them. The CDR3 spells CASSQEDLEETQYF. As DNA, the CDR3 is TGTGCCAGCAGCCAAGAGGACTTAGAAGAGACCCAGTACTTC.